The clone carrying this TCR beta chain was detected only once. What it binds is not known. This entry comes from a study of Ad26.COV2.S vaccination and SARS-CoV-2 variants. Study-level points and caveats: Total T cell responses, in the TCR breadth and depth analyses, may have been underestimated. Among vaccine recipients, spike-specific TCR breadth exceeded that of placebo recipients. Reports say spike-specific CD8+ and CD4+ T cell responses covered substantial breadth after vaccination.

Produced via immunoSEQ multiplex PCR; TCRdb's table is partial and in-frame only. Among approximately 400,000 clones, about 90% were seen once, and the ten largest hold about 3.8%. Trimming removed 5 bases at V and 0 bases at J, with 8 bases between. The CDR3 has 14 amino acids. CDR1 LNHDA and CDR2 SQIVND come from the germline V gene (reference sequence). The input for sequencing was peripheral blood, taken after recovery from COVID-19. The chain links TRBV19 to TRBJ1-3, with D hard to call. This clonotype originated in a human donor who had recovered from COVID-19. CDR3 sequence: CASSSESSGNTIYF. CDR3 sequence (DNA): TGTGCCAGTAGTTCCGAGAGCTCTGGAAACACCATATATTTT. Drawing the rest from reference TRBV19 and TRBJ1-3, the complete variable domain is DGGITQSPKYLFRKEGQNVTLSCEQNLNHDAMYWYRQDPGQGLRLIYYSQIVNDFQKGDIAEGYSVSREKKESFPLTVTSAQKNPTAFYLCASSSESSGNTIYFGEGSWLTVV.